What follows are 19 T cell receptor beta chains derived from one specimen sequenced in a study of cytomegalovirus exposure and HLA in healthy donors. 13 Jbeta primers and 60 Vbeta primers were used for the PCR. The table came from immunoSEQ multiplex PCR; TCRdb's copy has only in-frame clones and leaves some out. This table has some 100,000 clones, approximately 84% appearing once. Sequenced: PBMCs. The source of these receptors is a man aged 18 to 30 in good health and CMV-seronegative.

With respect to this clone: Other DNA sequences within the sample encode an identical CDR3. The chain carries TRBV27 and TRBJ1-2; the D gene is possibly TRBD1 (6 bases). V gave up 3 bases and J gave up 4 bases, with 15 bases separating them. The CDR3 runs to 15 residues. The germline V gene has CDR1 MNHEY and CDR2 SMNVEV (reference sequence). The CDR3: CASSLSQGGPYGYTF. CDR3 DNA sequence: TGTGCCAGCAGTTTGTCACAGGGTGGTCCCTATGGCTACACCTTC.

This chain connects TRBV15 to TRBJ2-1; 12 bases map to TRBD2. J gave up 8 bases and V 4 bases, and 6 bases lay outside the gene matches. Germline-derived CDR1 and CDR2 are LNHNV and YYDKDF (reference sequence). This CDR3 has 15 amino acids. CDR3 DNA sequence: TGTGCCACCAGCACCCGACTAGCGGGAGTATATGAGCAGTTCTTC. It is translated as CATSTRLAGVYEQFF.

The rearrangement joins TRBV19 to TRBJ2-7; D remains ambiguous. The V gene lost 5 bases and the J gene lost 0 bases, with 8 bases spanning the gap. This CDR3 is 13 amino acids long. The V gene's germline CDR1 is LNHDA and CDR2 SQIVND (reference sequence). The CDR3 DNA sequence: TGTGCCAGTAGTCAGCGCCTCTCCTACGAGCAGTACTTC. This encodes CASSQRLSYEQYF.

This clone was detected only once. The rearrangement uses TRBV2 and TRBJ1-4, with 7 bases aligning to TRBD1. The CDR3 consists of 13 residues. V lost 4 bases, J lost 10 bases, and 6 bases stayed unmatched. Germline CDR1 SNHLY, CDR2 FYNNEI. The CDR3, as DNA: TGTGCCAGCAGTGCTAACAGGGGATTAAAACTGTTTTTT. Translating gives CASSANRGLKLFF.

This chain links TRBV27 with TRBJ2-7; D may be TRBD2 (6 bases). The CDR3 runs 15 residues. Per germline, CDR1 MNHEY and CDR2 SMNVEV (reference sequence). Trimming removed 5 bases from V and 1 base from J, with 15 bases in between. CDR3 sequence (DNA): TGTGCCAGCAGTCCTGCGGGACGGAAATCCTACGAGCAGTACTTC. Residues: CASSPAGRKSYEQYF.

This clone was found once. The chain combines TRBV5-1 with TRBJ2-1, with D possibly TRBD1 on 6 matching bases. Germline V gene lookup returns CDR1 SGHRS and CDR2 YFSETQ. This CDR3 is built from 16 residues. The ends were cut back, 2 bases at V and 3 bases at J, with 15 bases in the middle. The CDR3: CASSFALRTVYNEQFF. CDR3 DNA: TGCGCCAGCAGCTTTGCACTCCGGACAGTCTACAATGAGCAGTTCTTC.

This clone was observed once. The chain couples TRBV6-5 to TRBJ2-7; D possibly corresponds to TRBD1 (5 bases). The CDR3 is 13 amino acids. Trimming pared 6 bases from V and 6 bases from J, leaving 15 bases between. Germline CDR1 reads MNHEY; CDR2 reads SVGAGI. The CDR3 sequence: CASRGPPWGEQYF. CDR3 bases: TGTGCCAGCAGGGGGCCCCCATGGGGCGAGCAGTACTTC.

This clone has only a few counts. J is TRBJ2-5 and V is TRBV6-6, with 13 bases that match TRBD2. Germline V gene lookup returns CDR1 MNHNY and CDR2 SVGAGI (reference sequence). The CDR3 length is 14 residues. With V trimmed by 8 bases and J by 4 bases, 4 bases remained unmatched. CDR3 nucleotides: TGTGCCAGCCGGACTAGCGGGAGCCGAGAGACCCAGTACTTC. Encoded protein: CASRTSGSRETQYF.

This chain joins TRBV5-1 and TRBJ2-5; 8 bases fit TRBD1. The CDR3 is 16 residues long. CDR1 and CDR2 from the germline V gene are SGHRS and YFSETQ. After removal of 0 bases from V and 3 bases from J, the junction contained 7 bases not matched to a gene. CDR3 in DNA: TGCGCCAGCAGCTTGGGGGGGACAGGAGGGAAAGAGACCCAGTACTTC. It specifies CASSLGGTGGKETQYF.

About this clone itself: This sample also contains other DNA sequences that code for the same CDR3. The CDR3 here is CASSDGTGGYEQYF. CDR3 coding DNA: TGTGCCAGCAGCGACGGGACAGGGGGTTACGAGCAGTACTTC. V usage is TRBV5-6 and J usage is TRBJ2-7; 11 bases line up with TRBD1. The CDR3 is made up of 14 amino acids. CDR1 and CDR2 (germline): SGHDT, YYEEEE. The trim removed 4 bases at V and 4 bases at J, leaving 4 bases unmatched.

The chain combines TRBV6-4 with TRBJ2-6; D might be TRBD1 (6 bases). This CDR3 is built from 16 residues. V lost 0 bases, J lost 0 bases, and 6 bases lay in between. Germline lookup yields CDR1 MRHNA and CDR2 SNTAGT. CDR3 region: CASSDSGGSGANVLTF. As DNA, the CDR3 is TGTGCCAGCAGTGACTCAGGGGGCTCTGGGGCCAACGTCCTGACTTTC.

This chain connects TRBV5-6 to TRBJ2-7, with 9 bases that match TRBD2. CDR3 length equals 14 residues. The J segment lost 7 bases and the V segment lost 5 bases, leaving 10 bases of the junction unmatched. Germline values: CDR1 SGHDT, CDR2 YYEEEE. CDR3 loop: CASRSVAGVAEQYF. CDR3 sequence (DNA): TGTGCCAGCAGATCAGTAGCGGGAGTGGCAGAGCAGTACTTC.

The CDR3 region is CASSSGKINEQFF. CDR3 bases: TGTGCCAGCTCTAGCGGAAAGATCAATGAGCAGTTCTTC. This chain uses TRBV6-5 with TRBJ2-1; 7 bases map to TRBD2. CDR1 and CDR2 from the germline V gene are MNHEY and SVGAGI. With V trimmed by 8 bases and J by 6 bases, 7 bases remained unmatched. CDR3 length equals 13 residues.

The genes are TRBV9 and TRBJ2-4; possible D gene TRBD1, 6 bases. The ends were cut back, 0 bases at V and 5 bases at J, with 6 bases in the middle. Germline V CDR1 and CDR2: SGDLS, YYNGEE. The CDR3 extends over 13 amino acids. CDR3 in amino acids: CASSVEGENIQYF. The CDR3 region has the DNA TGTGCCAGCAGCGTAGAGGGGGAAAACATTCAGTACTTC.

V usage is TRBV7-3 and J usage is TRBJ2-1, with no clear D. From germline, CDR1 is SGHTA and CDR2 FQGTGA. The CDR3 length is 15 residues. V lost 5 bases and J lost 4, with 15 bases in between. CDR3 DNA sequence: TGTGCCAGCAGCCCAACGGGTGGCCAATACAATGAGCAGTTCTTC. Translation: CASSPTGGQYNEQFF.

The V gene is TRBV5-1, the J gene TRBJ1-1; no definite D call. The germline gives CDR1 SGHRS, CDR2 YFSETQ. This CDR3 region has 12 residues. Trimming took off 4 bases at V and 7 bases at J, with 11 bases between the two ends. The CDR3 here is CASSPSKSEAFF. The CDR3 nucleotides are TGCGCCAGCAGCCCTAGTAAGAGTGAAGCTTTCTTT.

This CDR3 is CASSLNGHLENQPQHF. The CDR3 nucleotides read TGTGCCAGCAGCCTAAACGGACATTTGGAGAATCAGCCCCAGCATTTT. This chain joins TRBV7-6 and TRBJ1-5; D is possibly TRBD1 (5 bases). The CDR3 spans 16 residues. The V gene's germline CDR1 is SGHVS and CDR2 FNYEAQ. With 5 bases removed from V and 4 bases from J, the gap between germline ends came to 18 bases.

The chain joins TRBV5-4 to TRBJ2-3; possible D gene TRBD2, 5 bases. Germline CDR1 and CDR2: SGHNT and YYREEE (reference sequence). The germline V and J ends were trimmed by 0 bases and 8 bases, with 10 bases remaining between them. There are 13 residues in the CDR3. This CDR3 is CASSLAGSSTQYF. The CDR3 nucleotides are TGTGCCAGCAGCTTGGCGGGAAGTTCTACGCAGTATTTT.

This chain joins TRBV9 and TRBJ2-7; 7 bases are shared with TRBD2. There are 14 residues in the CDR3. Unmatched junction bases numbered 8, after V lost 3 bases and J lost 5 bases. CDR1 is SGDLS, CDR2 YYNGEE, per germline. The DNA for the CDR3 is TGTGCCAGCAGCGCCCCGGGGGGAGGCCACGAGCAGTACTTC. Protein: CASSAPGGGHEQYF.